This is a list of T cell receptor beta chains from one sample in a study of response to subunit inactivated influenza vaccine. TCRdb reanalysed the RT-PCR reads using MiXCR and keeps one entry per CDR3 protein. The data contain around 530,000 distinct CDR3 sequences, approximately 12% of them singletons. This material consisted of PBMCs from blood, taken on the day of vaccination. The receptors were gathered from a man over 45 who received an inactivated influenza vaccine. CDR3s include the opening cysteine and the closing phenylalanine or tryptophan. Fields, in order: V gene, J gene, D gene, clone size, CDR3 DNA, CDR3 protein. The D gene is left open where the match is weak. The size of a clone is reported for some rows only, either as once, few or many, or as a class for expanded clones.

V gene: TRBV29-1
J gene: TRBJ1-1
D gene: -
clone size: -
CDR3 DNA: TGCAGCGTTCAGGGCCGGAACACTGAAGCTTTCTTT
CDR3 protein: CSVQGRNTEAFF

V gene: TRBV12-3/TRBV12-4
J gene: TRBJ1-1
D gene: TRBD1
clone size: few
CDR3 DNA: TGTGCCAGCAGCCAGGACAGGGTCGCTGAAGCTTTCTTT
CDR3 protein: CASSQDRVAEAFF

V gene: TRBV5-1
J gene: TRBJ2-1
D gene: -
clone size: few
CDR3 DNA: TGCGCCAGCAGCCAGAGCCCTGGGTCCTACAATGAGCAGTTCTTC
CDR3 protein: CASSQSPGSYNEQFF

V gene: TRBV5-1
J gene: TRBJ2-1
D gene: TRBD2
clone size: -
CDR3 DNA: TGCGCCAGCAGCAGAACTAGCGGGGGAACCTACTATGAGCAGTTCTTC
CDR3 protein: CASSRTSGGTYYEQFF

V gene: TRBV20-1
J gene: TRBJ2-1
D gene: TRBD2
clone size: -
CDR3 DNA: TGCAGTGCCAATGTGGGGACTAGCGGGAGAGATGAGCAGTTCTTC
CDR3 protein: CSANVGTSGRDEQFF

V gene: TRBV2
J gene: TRBJ1-1
D gene: -
clone size: -
CDR3 DNA: TGTGCCAGCAGTGGGGGAGCGAACACTGAAGCTTTCTTT
CDR3 protein: CASSGGANTEAFF

V gene: TRBV21-1
J gene: TRBJ1-5
D gene: -
clone size: few
CDR3 DNA: TGTGCCAGCTTTATGTTTACGTTGAGTCAGCCCCAGCATTTT
CDR3 protein: CASFMFTLSQPQHF

V gene: TRBV28
J gene: TRBJ1-5
D gene: -
clone size: few
CDR3 DNA: TGTGCCAGCAGTCGGACAGACAAATGGGGGCCCCAGCATTTT
CDR3 protein: CASSRTDKWGPQHF

V gene: TRBV7-9
J gene: TRBJ2-1
D gene: -
clone size: few
CDR3 DNA: TGTGCCAGCAGCCCCAAGGGCAGGGCTTACAATGAGCAGTTCTTC
CDR3 protein: CASSPKGRAYNEQFF

V gene: TRBV4-1
J gene: TRBJ2-1
D gene: -
clone size: -
CDR3 DNA: TGCGCCAGCAGCCAAGAACCAAGGGGGGCCAGGAATGAGCAGTTCTTC
CDR3 protein: CASSQEPRGARNEQFF

V gene: TRBV5-1
J gene: TRBJ1-1
D gene: -
clone size: -
CDR3 DNA: TGCGCCAGCAGCACGGGACGGGTTAACACTGAAGCTTTCTTT
CDR3 protein: CASSTGRVNTEAFF

V gene: TRBV29-1
J gene: TRBJ2-1
D gene: -
clone size: few
CDR3 DNA: TGCAGCGTCGGACCCAGAACTATTGGTGAGCAGTTCTTC
CDR3 protein: CSVGPRTIGEQFF

V gene: TRBV4-2
J gene: TRBJ2-1
D gene: TRBD1
clone size: -
CDR3 DNA: TGTGCCAGCAGCCAGGAGCATTTTGACAGGGGATCAAATGAGCAGTTCTTC
CDR3 protein: CASSQEHFDRGSNEQFF

V gene: TRBV5-6
J gene: TRBJ2-1
D gene: -
clone size: -
CDR3 DNA: TGTGCCAGCAGCTTGACAGGATCTGAGCAGTTCTTC
CDR3 protein: CASSLTGSEQFF

V gene: TRBV15
J gene: TRBJ1-4
D gene: -
clone size: few
CDR3 DNA: TGTGCCACCAGCAGAGTTCGTGTATGGAGTACGGGGCCTAATGAAAAACTGTTTTTT
CDR3 protein: CATSRVRVWSTGPNEKLFF

V gene: TRBV2
J gene: TRBJ1-1
D gene: -
clone size: -
CDR3 DNA: TGTGCCAGCAGGGGCCGGTGGACGACTGAAGCTTTCTTT
CDR3 protein: CASRGRWTTEAFF

V gene: TRBV7-3
J gene: TRBJ2-2
D gene: TRBD1
clone size: few
CDR3 DNA: TGTGCCAGCAGCCCCCCGGGACAGTCCCCCCCCGGGGAGCTGTTTTTT
CDR3 protein: CASSPPGQSPPGELFF

V gene: TRBV10-3
J gene: TRBJ2-2
D gene: TRBD2
clone size: few
CDR3 DNA: TGTGCCATCAGTTCGCGGGCCTCGGGAGGGGGAAACACCGGGGAGCTGTTTTTT
CDR3 protein: CAISSRASGGGNTGELFF

V gene: TRBV12-3/TRBV12-4
J gene: TRBJ2-3
D gene: TRBD2
clone size: many
CDR3 DNA: TGTGCCAGCAGTTTAGTAGCGGGAGGAAGGGTAGATACGCAGTATTTT
CDR3 protein: CASSLVAGGRVDTQYF

V gene: TRBV7-2
J gene: TRBJ2-5
D gene: -
clone size: few
CDR3 DNA: TGTGCCAGCAGCTACTTGGAGACCCAGTACTTC
CDR3 protein: CASSYLETQYF